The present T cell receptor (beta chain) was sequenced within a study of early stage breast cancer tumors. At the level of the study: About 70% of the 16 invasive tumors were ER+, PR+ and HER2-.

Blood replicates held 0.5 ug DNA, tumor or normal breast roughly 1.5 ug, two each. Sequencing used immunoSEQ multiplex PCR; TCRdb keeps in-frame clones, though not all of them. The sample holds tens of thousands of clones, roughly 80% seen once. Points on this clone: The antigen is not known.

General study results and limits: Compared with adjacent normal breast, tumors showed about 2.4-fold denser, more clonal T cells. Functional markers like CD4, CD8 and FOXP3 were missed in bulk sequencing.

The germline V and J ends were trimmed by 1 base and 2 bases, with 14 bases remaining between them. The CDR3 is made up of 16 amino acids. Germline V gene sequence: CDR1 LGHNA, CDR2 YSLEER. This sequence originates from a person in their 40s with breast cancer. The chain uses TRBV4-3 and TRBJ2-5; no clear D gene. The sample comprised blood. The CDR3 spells CASSQGVGGAQETQYF. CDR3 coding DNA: TGCGCCAGCAGCCAAGGAGTCGGCGGAGCTCAAGAGACCCAGTACTTC.